These T cell receptor beta chains were read from a single sample in a study of cytomegalovirus exposure and HLA in healthy donors. Libraries were prepared by immunoSEQ multiplex PCR; TCRdb keeps only in-frame clonotypes and omits some of them. This specimen shows around 70,000 clones; the ten leading clones hold more than 1.5%. The sample comprised PBMCs. These receptors originate from a woman aged 25-40 years in good health and CMV-seronegative. Both conserved end residues are part of each CDR3. D genes are given only for firm matches.

TRBJ2-4	TRBV5-6	TRBD2	CASRLGRVEGNIQYF	TGTGCCAGCAGACTAGGGAGGGTAGAGGGGAACATTCAGTACTTC
TRBJ2-1	TRBV28	TRBD2	CATYLAGEYNEQFF	TGTGCCACGTATCTAGCGGGGGAGTACAATGAGCAGTTCTTC
TRBJ1-5	TRBV6-5	TRBD1	CASSSSTGANQPQHF	TGTGCCAGCAGTTCCTCGACAGGGGCGAATCAGCCCCAGCATTTT
TRBJ1-5	TRBV5-1	TRBD1	CASSLGTANQPQHF	TGCGCCAGCAGCTTAGGGACAGCAAATCAGCCCCAGCATTTT
TRBJ2-1	TRBV9	TRBD2	CASSPRAGGGNEQFF	TGTGCCAGCAGCCCCAGAGCGGGAGGGGGTAATGAGCAGTTCTTC
TRBJ1-1	TRBV7-3	.	CASSLNRANMNTEAFF	TGTGCCAGCAGCTTAAACAGGGCCAACATGAACACTGAAGCTTTCTTT
TRBJ2-7	TRBV4-1	TRBD1	CASSPQGALEQYF	TGCGCCAGCAGCCCTCAGGGGGCGCTTGAGCAGTACTTC
TRBJ2-7	TRBV28	TRBD1	CASSFSGGIYEQYF	TGTGCCAGCAGTTTCTCAGGGGGCATTTACGAGCAGTACTTC
TRBJ2-2	TRBV7-9	TRBD1	CASNLQGIRELFF	TGTGCCAGCAACTTACAGGGGATCAGGGAGCTGTTTTTT
TRBJ2-1	TRBV7-6	.	CATSGLLYNEQFF	TGTGCCACCTCGGGACTCCTCTACAATGAGCAGTTCTTC
TRBJ2-1	TRBV4-1	.	CASSQDPGTSTYNEQFF	TGCGCCAGCAGCCAGGATCCCGGGACATCCACTTACAATGAGCAGTTCTTC
TRBJ1-5	TRBV6-6	TRBD1	CASSYPSRDRGQPQHF	TGTGCCAGCAGTTACCCCTCACGGGACAGGGGTCAGCCCCAGCATTTT
TRBJ1-1	TRBV5-1	.	CASSLRGMRGAGTEAFF	TGCGCCAGCAGCTTGAGGGGAATGCGGGGGGCTGGCACTGAAGCTTTCTTT
TRBJ1-6	TRBV6-5	TRBD1	CASSYSRQGPRPLHF	TGTGCCAGCAGTTACTCCAGACAGGGACCCCGCCCCCTCCACTTT
TRBJ2-6	TRBV29-1	TRBD2	CSGGSGGVSGANVLTF	TGCAGCGGGGGATCGGGGGGGGTCTCTGGGGCCAACGTCCTGACTTTC
TRBJ2-7	TRBV15	.	CATSRDRVEHEQYF	TGTGCCACCAGCAGAGACCGGGTTGAGCACGAGCAGTACTTC
TRBJ2-3	TRBV6-4	TRBD2	CASSPGLESDTQYF	TGTGCCAGCAGCCCGGGACTAGAATCAGATACGCAGTATTTT
TRBJ2-2	TRBV5-1	.	CASSPRPGDTTGELFF	TGCGCCAGCAGCCCCCGGCCCGGGGATACCACCGGGGAGCTGTTTTTT
TRBJ2-5	TRBV25-1	.	CASSEAQGRGETQYF	TGTGCCAGCAGTGAAGCCCAGGGGCGCGGGGAGACCCAGTACTTC
TRBJ2-4	TRBV11-2	TRBD1	CASSLDVGTGWGIQYF	TGTGCCAGCAGCTTAGATGTGGGGACAGGGTGGGGCATTCAGTACTTC
TRBJ2-3	TRBV10-3	TRBD2	CAISDILAGMTDTQYF	TGTGCCATCAGTGATATACTAGCGGGGATGACAGATACGCAGTATTTT
TRBJ1-2	TRBV7-3	.	CASSFYQGGGYTF	TGTGCCAGCAGCTTTTATCAGGGTGGAGGCTACACCTTC
TRBJ1-1	TRBV18	.	CASSPPPRNTEAFF	TGTGCCAGCTCACCGCCCCCTAGGAACACTGAAGCTTTCTTT
TRBJ1-5	TRBV9	.	CASSVGGSPNQPQHF	TGTGCCAGCAGCGTAGGCGGGTCACCAAATCAGCCCCAGCATTTT
TRBJ1-4	TRBV18	TRBD1	CASSLGDRGLFF	TGTGCCAGCTCACTGGGAGACAGGGGACTGTTTTTT